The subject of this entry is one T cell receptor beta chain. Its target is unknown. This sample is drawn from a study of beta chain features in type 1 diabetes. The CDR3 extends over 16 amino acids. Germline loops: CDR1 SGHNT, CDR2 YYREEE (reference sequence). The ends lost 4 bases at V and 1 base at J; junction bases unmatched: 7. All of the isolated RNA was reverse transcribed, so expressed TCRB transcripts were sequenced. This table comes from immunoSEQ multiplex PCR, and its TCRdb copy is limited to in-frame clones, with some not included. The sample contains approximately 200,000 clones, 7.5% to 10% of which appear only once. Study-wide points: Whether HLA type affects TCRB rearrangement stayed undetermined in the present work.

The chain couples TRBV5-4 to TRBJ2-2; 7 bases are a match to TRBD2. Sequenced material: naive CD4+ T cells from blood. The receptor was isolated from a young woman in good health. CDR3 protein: CASSPGTIQNTGELFF. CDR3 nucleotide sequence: TGTGCCAGCAGCCCTGGGACTATTCAGAACACCGGGGAGCTGTTTTTT.